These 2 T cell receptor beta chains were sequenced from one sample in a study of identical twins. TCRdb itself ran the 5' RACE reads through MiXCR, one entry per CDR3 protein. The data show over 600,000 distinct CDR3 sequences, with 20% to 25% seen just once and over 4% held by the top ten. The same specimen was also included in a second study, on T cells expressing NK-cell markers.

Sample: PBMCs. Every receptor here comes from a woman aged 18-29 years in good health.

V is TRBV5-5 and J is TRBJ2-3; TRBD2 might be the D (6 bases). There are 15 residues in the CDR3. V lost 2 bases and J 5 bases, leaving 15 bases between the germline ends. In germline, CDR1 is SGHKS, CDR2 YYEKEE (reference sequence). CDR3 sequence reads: CASSLGTLLRDTQYF. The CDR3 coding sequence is TGTGCCAGCAGCTTAGGGACTTTATTGAGAGATACGCAGTATTTT.

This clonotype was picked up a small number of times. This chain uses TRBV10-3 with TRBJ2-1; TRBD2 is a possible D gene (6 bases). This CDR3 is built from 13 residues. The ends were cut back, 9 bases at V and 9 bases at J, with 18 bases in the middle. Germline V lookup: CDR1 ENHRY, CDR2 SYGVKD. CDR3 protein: CAINGGPMVEQFF. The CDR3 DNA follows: TGTGCCATTAACGGAGGGCCCATGGTTGAGCAGTTCTTC.